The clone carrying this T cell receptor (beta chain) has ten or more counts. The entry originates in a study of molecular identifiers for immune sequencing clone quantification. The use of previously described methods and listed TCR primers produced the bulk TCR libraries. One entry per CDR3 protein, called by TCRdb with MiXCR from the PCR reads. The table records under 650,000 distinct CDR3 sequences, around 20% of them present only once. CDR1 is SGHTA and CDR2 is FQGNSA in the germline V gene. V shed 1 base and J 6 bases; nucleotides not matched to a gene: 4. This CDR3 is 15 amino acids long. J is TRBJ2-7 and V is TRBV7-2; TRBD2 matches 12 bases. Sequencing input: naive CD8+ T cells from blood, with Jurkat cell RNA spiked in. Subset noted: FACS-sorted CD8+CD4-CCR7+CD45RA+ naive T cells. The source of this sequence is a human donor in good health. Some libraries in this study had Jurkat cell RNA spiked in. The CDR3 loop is CASSLVSLAGGEQYF. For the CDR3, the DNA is TGTGCCAGCAGCTTAGTATCACTAGCGGGAGGCGAGCAGTACTTC.